Sequencing of this T cell receptor (beta chain) was carried out in a study of blood T cell repertoires in COVID-19. Study at large: In each case, the material was cDNA or gDNA derived from T cells, B-cell-depleted T cells, or PBMCs.

The length of the CDR3 is 15 residues. The germline V and J ends were trimmed by 0 bases and 3 bases, with 9 bases remaining between them. Germline V lookup: CDR1 SGHRS, CDR2 YFSETQ. Using immunoSEQ multiplex PCR, the repertoire was profiled, and TCRdb retains in-frame clones only, with some absent. The sample lists 150,000 to 170,000 clones; roughly 80% were seen once. Material: peripheral blood. This sequence was found in a woman aged 55-69 years with acute or convalescent COVID-19. The chain combines TRBV5-1 with TRBJ1-4; no reliable D call. The chain's CDR3 is CASSLAGKPNEKLFF. CDR3 coding DNA: TGCGCCAGCAGCTTGGCCGGGAAACCTAATGAAAAACTGTTTTTT. Filled out from reference TRBV5-1 and TRBJ1-4, the complete variable domain reads KAGVTQTPRYLIKTRGQQVTLSCSPISGHRSVSWYQQTPGQGLQFLFEYFSETQRNKGNFPGRFSGRQFSNSRSEMNVSTLELGDSALYLCASSLAGKPNEKLFFGSGTQLSVL.